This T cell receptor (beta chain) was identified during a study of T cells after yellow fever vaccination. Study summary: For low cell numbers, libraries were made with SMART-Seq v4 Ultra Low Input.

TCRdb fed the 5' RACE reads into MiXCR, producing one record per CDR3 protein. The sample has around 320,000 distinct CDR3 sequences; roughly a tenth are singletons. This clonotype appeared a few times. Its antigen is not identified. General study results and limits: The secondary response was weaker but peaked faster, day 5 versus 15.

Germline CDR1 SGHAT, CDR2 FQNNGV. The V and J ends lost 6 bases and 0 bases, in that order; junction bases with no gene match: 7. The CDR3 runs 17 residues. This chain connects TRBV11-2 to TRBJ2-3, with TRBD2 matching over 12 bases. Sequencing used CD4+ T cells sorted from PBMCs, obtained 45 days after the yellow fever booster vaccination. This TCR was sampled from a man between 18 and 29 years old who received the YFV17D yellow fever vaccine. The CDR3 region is CASSTSGGRLSTDTQYF. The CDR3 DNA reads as TGTGCCAGCAGTACTAGCGGGGGGCGACTTAGCACAGATACGCAGTATTTT.